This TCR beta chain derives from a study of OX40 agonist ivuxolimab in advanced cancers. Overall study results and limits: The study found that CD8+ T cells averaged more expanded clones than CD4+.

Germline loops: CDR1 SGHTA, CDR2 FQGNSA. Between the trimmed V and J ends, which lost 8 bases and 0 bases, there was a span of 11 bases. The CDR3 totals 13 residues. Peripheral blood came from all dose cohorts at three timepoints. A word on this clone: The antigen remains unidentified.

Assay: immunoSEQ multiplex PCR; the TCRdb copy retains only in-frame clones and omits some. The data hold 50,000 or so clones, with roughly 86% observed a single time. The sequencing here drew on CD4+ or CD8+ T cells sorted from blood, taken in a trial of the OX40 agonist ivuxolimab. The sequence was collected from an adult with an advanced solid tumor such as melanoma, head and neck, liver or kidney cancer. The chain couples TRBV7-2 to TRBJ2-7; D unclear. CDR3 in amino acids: CASGLDFSYEQYF. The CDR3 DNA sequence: TGTGCCAGCGGATTAGACTTCTCCTACGAGCAGTACTTC.